This TCR beta chain was retrieved from a study of OX40 agonist ivuxolimab in advanced cancers. Study at large: Patients got intravenous ivuxolimab at 0.01 to 10 mg/kg every 2 weeks.

CDR3 length: 15 amino acids. V shed 0 bases, J shed 6 bases, and the junction held 4 bases outside the gene matches. Germline CDR1 and CDR2: SGHDT and YYEEEE. Clones were sequenced by immunoSEQ multiplex PCR, and TCRdb holds only the in-frame ones, with some missing. This table has approximately 70,000 clones, around nine tenths appearing once. This chain connects TRBV5-6 to TRBJ2-1; 9 bases fit TRBD2. The receptor was derived from an adult with an advanced solid tumor such as melanoma, head and neck, liver or kidney cancer. The starting material was CD4+ or CD8+ T cells sorted from blood, obtained in a trial of the OX40 agonist ivuxolimab. The CDR3 coding sequence is TGTGCCAGCAGCTTGGGGAGCGGGAGGTCCAATGAGCAGTTCTTC. Its translation is CASSLGSGRSNEQFF.